This TCR beta chain was documented in a study of regulatory T cells in long-lasting Graves disease. V was shortened by 4 bases and J by 0 bases, with 12 bases between the two germline ends. Germline V gene lookup returns CDR1 SEHNR and CDR2 FQNEAQ (reference sequence). The CDR3 is 15 residues long. Libraries of TCR beta came from iRepertoire HTBI primers plus Arm-PCR of CDR3 regions. TCRdb passed the multiplex PCR reads through MiXCR, listing each CDR3 protein once. This table holds approximately 490,000 distinct CDR3 sequences, around 15% found once. Documented time point: newly diagnosed GD, antithyroid drugs for less than 3 months. PBMCs provided the RNA from which the TCR library was made. The sample was also reused in another study, on T cells in Graves' hyperthyroidism and ophthalmopathy. That source notes: Appearing also in blood were most of the thyroid clonotypes expanded above 0.001. The model identified upcoming ophthalmopathy a median approximately 6.5 months ahead of onset.

The clonotype comes from a man in his forties with Graves disease. Source: peripheral blood mononuclear cells (PBMCs), taken at new diagnosis, from a patient treated with antithyroid drugs. The chain combines TRBV7-9 with TRBJ2-5; the D gene is possibly TRBD2 (5 bases). The CDR3 region has the DNA TGTGCCAGCAGCTCGCCTGGCGGGTACCAAGAGACCCAGTACTTC. Translated, it gives CASSSPGGYQETQYF.